This T cell receptor (beta chain) was observed in a study of blood T cell repertoires in COVID-19. Across the study: PBMCs, B-cell-depleted T cells, or T cells were the source of the cDNA or gDNA that made up the material.

Methods used by the authors: Estimation of nucleated cell counts relied on the amplification of reference gene primers. The method was immunoSEQ multiplex PCR; TCRdb's version includes in-frame clones alone and lacks a portion of them. V and J calls and clone size are copied from that table; D and trimming were computed from the DNA. The data hold 61,000 or so clones, with 79% observed a single time. This CDR3 is built from 16 residues. V was clipped by 5 bases and J by 7 bases, with 20 bases between them. Germline assignment: CDR1 KGHSH and CDR2 LQKENI. The rearrangement joins TRBV18 to TRBJ1-4, with D possibly being TRBD1 (5 bases). Input material: peripheral blood. This clonotype was obtained from a woman aged 70-85 years with acute or convalescent COVID-19. The CDR3 reads CASSSRSRKGREKLFF. For the CDR3, the DNA is TGTGCCAGCTCAAGCCGGAGCCGAAAGGGGCGTGAAAAACTGTTTTTT.